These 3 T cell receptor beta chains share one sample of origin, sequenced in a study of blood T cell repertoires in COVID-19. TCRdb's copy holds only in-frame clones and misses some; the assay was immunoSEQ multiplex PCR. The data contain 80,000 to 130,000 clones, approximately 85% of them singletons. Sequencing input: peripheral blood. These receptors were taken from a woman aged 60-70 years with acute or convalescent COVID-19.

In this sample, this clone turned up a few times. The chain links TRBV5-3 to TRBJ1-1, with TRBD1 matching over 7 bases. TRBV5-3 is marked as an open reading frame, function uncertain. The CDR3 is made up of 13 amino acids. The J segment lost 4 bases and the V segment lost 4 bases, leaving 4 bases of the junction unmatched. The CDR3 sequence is CARSQTGSTEAFF. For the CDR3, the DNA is TGTGCCAGAAGCCAGACAGGGAGCACTGAAGCTTTCTTT.

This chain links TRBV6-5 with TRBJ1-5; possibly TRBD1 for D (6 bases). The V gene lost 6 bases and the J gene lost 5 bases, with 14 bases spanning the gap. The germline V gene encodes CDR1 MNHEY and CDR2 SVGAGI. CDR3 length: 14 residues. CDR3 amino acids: CASSQTGRDQPQHF. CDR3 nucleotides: TGTGCCAGCAGCCAAACAGGGAGGGATCAGCCCCAGCATTTT.

The CDR3 coding sequence is TGTGCCAGCAGTTCCATCCGCGCTGGGACAGGCTACAATGAGCAGTTCTTC. Translation gives CASSSIRAGTGYNEQFF. V and J are TRBV6-2 or TRBV6-3 and TRBJ2-1, with 8 bases aligning to TRBD1. The CDR3 has 17 residues. V lost 4 bases, J lost 3 bases, and 11 bases stayed unmatched. Germline V gene sequence: CDR1 MNHEY, CDR2 SVGEGT.